One sample yielded the 9 T cell receptor beta chains listed below, sequenced in a study of T cells in localized non-small cell lung cancer. Using immunoSEQ multiplex PCR, the repertoire was profiled, and TCRdb retains in-frame clones only, with some absent. This sample carries 20,000 to 25,000 clones, approximately 90% of them seen once, and the ten largest clones take about 7%. The sample here was peripheral blood, taken before any cancer treatment. These receptors came from a male donor aged 60 or older with stage I squamous cell lung carcinoma.

This clone was counted a few times. V is TRBV7-3 and J is TRBJ1-5; maybe TRBD1 (5 bases). The CDR3 has 18 amino acids. Trimming pared 2 bases from V and 0 bases from J, leaving 17 bases between. Germline V gene sequence: CDR1 SGHTA, CDR2 FQGTGA. The CDR3 region has the DNA TGTGCCAGCAGCTTACGGGGCTCGACAGCTTATAGCAATCAGCCCCAGCATTTT. It specifies CASSLRGSTAYSNQPQHF.

This sequence joins TRBV15 and TRBJ1-4; D is unclear. Per the germline V gene, CDR1 is LNHNV and CDR2 is YYDKDF (reference sequence). The ends were cut back, 0 bases at V and 11 bases at J, with 13 bases in the middle. The CDR3 length is 14 residues. This CDR3 is CATSRDSDTLKLFF. The CDR3 bases are TGTGCCACCAGCAGAGATTCCGACACATTGAAACTGTTTTTT.

The chain combines TRBV10-3 with TRBJ2-5; tentatively, D is TRBD2 (5 bases). The CDR3 is 15 amino acids. The V end was cut by 4 bases, the J end by 3 bases, with 15 bases between. Looked up from germline, CDR1 is ENHRY and CDR2 is SYGVKD. CDR3 nucleotide sequence: TGTGCCATCAGTGGCCGGGGTAACCCAGAAGAGACCCAGTACTTC. It codes for CAISGRGNPEETQYF.

The genes are TRBV6-6 and TRBJ1-1; maybe TRBD1 (5 bases). Germline V gene lookup returns CDR1 MNHNY and CDR2 SVGAGI (reference sequence). Trimming pared 0 bases from V and 6 bases from J, leaving 11 bases between. The CDR3 is 14 residues long. CDR3 sequence: CASSYSGQRSEAFF. The CDR3 nucleotides read TGTGCCAGCAGTTACTCCGGACAAAGGTCTGAAGCTTTCTTT.

Here the CDR3 DNA reads TGTGCCAGCAGCTTTGGGGGGGGCGTCTACAATGAGCAGTTCTTC. This codes for CASSFGGGVYNEQFF. V gene TRBV7-2 combines with J gene TRBJ2-1; D perhaps matches TRBD2 (7 bases). The CDR3 loop spans 15 amino acids. Germline V gene sequence: CDR1 SGHTA, CDR2 FQGNSA. Trimming shortened V by 3 bases and J by 3 bases, and 12 bases separated the two germline ends.

This rearrangement joins TRBV7-2 to TRBJ1-5; D not certain. This CDR3 has 13 residues. The V gene's germline CDR1 is SGHTA and CDR2 FQGNSA. Trimming stripped 3 bases from V and 4 bases from J, with 7 bases between. This chain's CDR3 is CASSFSRNQPQHF. DNA for the CDR3: TGTGCCAGCAGCTTCAGTAGGAATCAGCCCCAGCATTTT.

The chain recombines TRBV6-6 with TRBJ1-5, with D possibly matching TRBD1 (5 bases). CDR3 length equals 15 residues. Deletions cut 6 bases from V and 1 base from J, with 13 bases between. Germline assignment: CDR1 MNHNY and CDR2 SVGAGI (reference sequence). CDR3 DNA: TGTGCCAGCAGAGAGGGGTCAGGGAGCAATCAGCCCCAGCATTTT. This encodes CASREGSGSNQPQHF.

V is TRBV6-6 and J is TRBJ1-2; D gene ambiguous. CDR1 is MNHNY, CDR2 SVGAGI, per germline (reference sequence). Trimming took off 3 bases at V and 2 bases at J, with 7 bases between the two ends. The CDR3 is made up of 13 amino acids. CDR3 DNA: TGTGCCAGCAGTTATGACGGGAACTATGGCTACACCTTC. It is translated as CASSYDGNYGYTF.

The chain joins TRBV7-2 to TRBJ1-5, with a possible D match to TRBD1 (6 bases). The V end was cut by 2 bases, the J end by 2 bases, with 19 bases between. CDR1 is SGHTA, CDR2 FQGNSA, per germline. This CDR3 spans 18 amino acids. This CDR3 reads CASSLSGRGAIGNQPQHF. The CDR3 nucleotides read TGTGCCAGCAGCTTATCAGGCCGGGGGGCGATAGGCAATCAGCCCCAGCATTTT.